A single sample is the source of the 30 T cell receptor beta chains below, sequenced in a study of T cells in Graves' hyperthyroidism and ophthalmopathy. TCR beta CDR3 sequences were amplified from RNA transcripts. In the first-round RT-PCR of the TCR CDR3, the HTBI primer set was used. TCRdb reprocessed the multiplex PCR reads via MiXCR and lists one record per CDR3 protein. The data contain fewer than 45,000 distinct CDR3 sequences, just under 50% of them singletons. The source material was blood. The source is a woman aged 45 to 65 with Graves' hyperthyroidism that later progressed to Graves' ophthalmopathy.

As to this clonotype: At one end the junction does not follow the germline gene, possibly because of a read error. CDR3 sequence (DNA): TGCAGTGCTACAACTCACAGGGGTGAAGTGACCCAGAACTTC. Translating gives CSATTHRGEVTQNF. V is TRBV20-1 and J is TRBJ2-5; 7 bases map to TRBD1. This CDR3 comprises 14 residues. Germline V CDR1 and CDR2: DFQATT, SNEGSKA (reference sequence).

CDR3 protein: CASKRTSGTSYEQYF. The CDR3 DNA sequence: TGTGCCAGTAAACGGACTAGCGGGACCTCCTACGAGCAGTACTTC. The chain carries TRBV19 and TRBJ2-7, with TRBD2 matching 12 bases. Germline CDR1 is LNHDA and CDR2 is SQIVND (reference sequence). V shed 7 bases, J shed 0 bases, and the junction held 4 bases outside the gene matches. The CDR3 runs to 15 residues.

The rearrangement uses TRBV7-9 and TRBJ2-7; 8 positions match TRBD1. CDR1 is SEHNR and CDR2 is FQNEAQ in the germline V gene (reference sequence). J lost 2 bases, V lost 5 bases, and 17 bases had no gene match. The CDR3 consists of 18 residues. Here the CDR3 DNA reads TGTGCCAGCAGCACCCGGGACAGGTCTTCATCGCTCCCCTACGAGCAGTACTTC. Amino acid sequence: CASSTRDRSSSLPYEQYF.

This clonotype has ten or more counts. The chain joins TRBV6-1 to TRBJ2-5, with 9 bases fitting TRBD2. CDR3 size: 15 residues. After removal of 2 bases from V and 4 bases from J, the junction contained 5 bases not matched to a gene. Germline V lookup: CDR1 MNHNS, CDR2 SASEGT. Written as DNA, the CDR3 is TGTGCCAGCAGTGAATTAAGCGGGAGGAGAGAGACCCAGTACTTC. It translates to CASSELSGRRETQYF.

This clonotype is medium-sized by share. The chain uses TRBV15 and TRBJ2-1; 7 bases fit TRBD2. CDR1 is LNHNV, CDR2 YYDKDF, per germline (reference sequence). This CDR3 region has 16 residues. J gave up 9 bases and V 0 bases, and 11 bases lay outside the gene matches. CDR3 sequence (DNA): TGTGCCACCAGCAGAGATATGGCGGGAGATTGGCTTGAGCAGTTCTTC. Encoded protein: CATSRDMAGDWLEQFF.

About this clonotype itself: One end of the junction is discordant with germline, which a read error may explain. The chain's CDR3 is CASSFSATGPYGQYF. CDR3 bases: TGTGCCAGCAGTTTCTCAGCGACAGGTCCCTACGGGCAGTACTTC. The V gene is TRBV6-2 or TRBV6-3, the J gene TRBJ2-7; weak D call: TRBD1 (6 bases). Germline CDR1 and CDR2: MNHEY and SVGEGT. The length of the CDR3 is 15 residues.

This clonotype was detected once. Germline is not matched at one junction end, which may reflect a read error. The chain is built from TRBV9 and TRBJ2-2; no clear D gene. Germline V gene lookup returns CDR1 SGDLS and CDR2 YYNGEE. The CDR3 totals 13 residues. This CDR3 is CASNVDGTGELFF. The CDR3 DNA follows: TGTGCCAGCAACGTAGATGGAACAGGGGAGCTGTTTTTT.

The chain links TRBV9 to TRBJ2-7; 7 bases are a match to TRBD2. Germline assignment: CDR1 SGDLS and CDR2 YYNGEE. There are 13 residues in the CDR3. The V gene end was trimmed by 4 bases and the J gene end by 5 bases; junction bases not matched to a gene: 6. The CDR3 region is CASSPGTKHEQYF. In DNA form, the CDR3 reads TGTGCCAGCAGCCCCGGGACTAAGCACGAGCAGTACTTC.

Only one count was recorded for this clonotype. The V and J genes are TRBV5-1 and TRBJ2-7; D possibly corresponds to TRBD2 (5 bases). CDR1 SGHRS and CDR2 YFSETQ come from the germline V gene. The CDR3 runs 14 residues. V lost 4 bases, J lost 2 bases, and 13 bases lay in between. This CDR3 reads CASSRASGTYEQYF. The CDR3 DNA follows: TGCGCCAGCAGCCGGGCCTCGGGAACCTACGAGCAGTACTTC.

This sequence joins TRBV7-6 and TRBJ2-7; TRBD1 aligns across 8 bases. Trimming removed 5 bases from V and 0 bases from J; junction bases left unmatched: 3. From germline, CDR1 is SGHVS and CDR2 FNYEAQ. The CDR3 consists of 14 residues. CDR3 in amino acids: CASSTDRASYEQYF. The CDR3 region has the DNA TGTGCCAGCAGCACGGACAGGGCCTCCTACGAGCAGTACTTC.

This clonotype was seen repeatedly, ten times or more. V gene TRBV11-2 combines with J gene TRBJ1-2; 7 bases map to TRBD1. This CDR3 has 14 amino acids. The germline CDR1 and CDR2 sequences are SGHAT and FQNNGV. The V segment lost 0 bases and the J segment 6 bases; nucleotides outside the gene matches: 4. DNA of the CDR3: TGTGCCAGCAGCTTAGACAGGACAGGTCATGGCTACACCTTC. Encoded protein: CASSLDRTGHGYTF.

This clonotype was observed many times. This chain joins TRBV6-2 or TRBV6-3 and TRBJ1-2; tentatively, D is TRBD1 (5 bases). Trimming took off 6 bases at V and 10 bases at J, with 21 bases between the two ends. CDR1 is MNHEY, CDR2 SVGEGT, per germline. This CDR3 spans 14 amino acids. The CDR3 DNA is TGTGCCAGCAGCCCCGCAGGGCGTCGGGCGGCCTACACCTTC. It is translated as CASSPAGRRAAYTF.

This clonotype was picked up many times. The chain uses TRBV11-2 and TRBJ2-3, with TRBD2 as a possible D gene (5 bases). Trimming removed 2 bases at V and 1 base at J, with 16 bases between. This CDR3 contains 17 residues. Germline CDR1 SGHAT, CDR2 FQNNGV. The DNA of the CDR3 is TGTGCCAGCAGCTTATCTGTCAGAAACGGGGGCACAGATACGCAGTATTTT. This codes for CASSLSVRNGGTDTQYF. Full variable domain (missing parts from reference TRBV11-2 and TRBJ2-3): EAGVAQSPRYKIIEKRQSVAFWCNPISGHATLYWYQQILGQGPKLLIQFQNNGVVDDSQLPKDRFSAERLKGVDSTLKIQPAKLEDSAVYLCASSLSVRNGGTDTQYFGPGTRLTVL.

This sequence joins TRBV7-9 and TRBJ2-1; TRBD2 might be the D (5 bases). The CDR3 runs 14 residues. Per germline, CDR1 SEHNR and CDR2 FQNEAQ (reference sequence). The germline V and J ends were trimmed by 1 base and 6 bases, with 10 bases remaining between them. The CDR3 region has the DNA TGTGCCAGCAGCTTAGGCGGGCGAGGCAATGAGCAGTTCTTC. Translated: CASSLGGRGNEQFF.

The CDR3 nucleotides read TGCAGTCCAACCCGGACTAGCGGGACTGTCAATGAGCAGTTCTTC. It encodes CSPTRTSGTVNEQFF. The J gene is TRBJ2-1, the V gene TRBV20-1; 12 bases are shared with TRBD2. After removal of 8 bases from V and 6 bases from J, the junction contained 11 bases not matched to a gene. Germline V gives CDR1 DFQATT, CDR2 SNEGSKA (reference sequence). The CDR3 has 15 residues.

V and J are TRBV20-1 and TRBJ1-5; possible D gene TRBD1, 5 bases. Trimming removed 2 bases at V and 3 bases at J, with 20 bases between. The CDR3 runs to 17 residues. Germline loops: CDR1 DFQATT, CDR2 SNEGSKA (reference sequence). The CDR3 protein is CSARSTSGTGDNQPQHF. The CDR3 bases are TGCAGTGCTAGATCGACTAGCGGGACCGGGGACAATCAGCCCCAGCATTTT.

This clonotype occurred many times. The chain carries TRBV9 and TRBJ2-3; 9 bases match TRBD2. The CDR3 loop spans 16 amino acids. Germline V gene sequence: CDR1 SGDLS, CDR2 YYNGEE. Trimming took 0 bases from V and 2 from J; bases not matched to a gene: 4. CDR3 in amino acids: CASSVGLAGYTDTQYF. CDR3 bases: TGTGCCAGCAGCGTAGGGCTAGCGGGGTACACAGATACGCAGTATTTT.

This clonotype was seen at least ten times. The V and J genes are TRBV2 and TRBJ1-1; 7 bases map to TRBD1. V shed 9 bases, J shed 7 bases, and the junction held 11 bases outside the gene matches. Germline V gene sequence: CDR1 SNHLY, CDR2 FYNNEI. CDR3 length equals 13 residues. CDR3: CARQTGRSDEAFF. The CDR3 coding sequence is TGTGCCAGACAGACAGGGAGGAGCGATGAAGCTTTCTTT. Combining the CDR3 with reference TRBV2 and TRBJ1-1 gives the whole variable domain EPEVTQTPSHQVTQMGQEVILRCVPISNHLYFYWYRQILGQKVEFLVSFYNNEISEKSEIFDDQFSVERPDGSNFTLKIRSTKLEDSAMYFCARQTGRSDEAFFGQGTRLTVV.

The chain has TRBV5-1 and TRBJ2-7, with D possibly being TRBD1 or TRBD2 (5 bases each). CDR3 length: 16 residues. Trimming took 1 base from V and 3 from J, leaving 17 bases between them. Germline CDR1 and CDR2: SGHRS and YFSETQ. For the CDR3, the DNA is TGCGCCAGCAGCTTGCGCCCAAGGTCAGGGAGCTACGAGCAGTACTTC. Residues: CASSLRPRSGSYEQYF. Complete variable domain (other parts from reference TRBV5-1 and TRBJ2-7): KAGVTQTPRYLIKTRGQQVTLSCSPISGHRSVSWYQQTPGQGLQFLFEYFSETQRNKGNFPGRFSGRQFSNSRSEMNVSTLELGDSALYLCASSLRPRSGSYEQYFGPGTRLTVT.

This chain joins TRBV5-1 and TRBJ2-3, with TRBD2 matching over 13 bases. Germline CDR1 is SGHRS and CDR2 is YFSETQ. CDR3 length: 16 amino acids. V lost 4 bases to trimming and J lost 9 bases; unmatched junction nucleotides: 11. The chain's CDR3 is CASSPGLAGDVGTQYF. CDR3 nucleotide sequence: TGCGCCAGCAGCCCCGGACTAGCGGGAGACGTCGGCACGCAGTATTTT.

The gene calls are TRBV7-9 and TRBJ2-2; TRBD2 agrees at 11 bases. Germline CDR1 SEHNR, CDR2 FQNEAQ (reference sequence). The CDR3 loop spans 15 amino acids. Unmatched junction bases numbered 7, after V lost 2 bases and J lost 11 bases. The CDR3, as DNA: TGTGCCAGCAGCTTACTAGCGGGAGGCCGGGATGAGCTGTTTTTT. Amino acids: CASSLLAGGRDELFF.

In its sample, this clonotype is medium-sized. The CDR3: CASRTTGPGNSPLHF. The CDR3 bases are TGTGCCAGTAGGACGACGGGACCGGGTAATTCACCCCTCCACTTT. The chain employs TRBV19 and TRBJ1-6; D may be TRBD1 (5 bases). CDR1 and CDR2 (germline): LNHDA, SQIVND (reference sequence). V was pared by 6 bases and J by 6 bases, with 15 bases between. The CDR3 covers 15 residues.

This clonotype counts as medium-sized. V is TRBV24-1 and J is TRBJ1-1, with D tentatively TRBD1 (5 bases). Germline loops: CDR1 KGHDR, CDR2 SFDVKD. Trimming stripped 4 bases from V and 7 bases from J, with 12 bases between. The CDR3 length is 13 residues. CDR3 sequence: CATSDLVGGEAFF. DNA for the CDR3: TGTGCCACCAGTGACCTGGTGGGGGGTGAAGCTTTCTTT.

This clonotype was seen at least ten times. CDR3 bases: TGCGCCAGCAGCCAAGGTGGAGTGCGCGGGAGGGCCAGGGAGCAGTACTTC. This codes for CASSQGGVRGRAREQYF. The gene calls are TRBV4-1 and TRBJ2-7; 9 nucleotides agree with TRBD2. Germline V CDR1 and CDR2: MGHRA, YSYEKL. V was clipped by 1 base and J by 7 bases; unmatched bases: 14. The CDR3 is 17 amino acids.

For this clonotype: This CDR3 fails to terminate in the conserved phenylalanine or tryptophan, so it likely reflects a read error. The CDR3 spells CASSSIEGTQYL. As DNA, the CDR3 is TGTGCCAGCAGCTCGATCGAGGGGACCCAGTACCTC. This rearrangement joins TRBV7-2 to TRBJ2-5; TRBD2 is a possible D gene (5 bases). V was shortened by 4 bases and J by 7 bases, with 10 bases between the two germline ends. This CDR3 has 12 residues. The germline gives CDR1 SGHTA, CDR2 FQGNSA.

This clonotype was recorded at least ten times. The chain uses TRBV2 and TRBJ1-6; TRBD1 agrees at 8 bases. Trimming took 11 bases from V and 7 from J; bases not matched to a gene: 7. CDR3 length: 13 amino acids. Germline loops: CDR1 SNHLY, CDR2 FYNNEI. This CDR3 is CAGSGQGNSPLHF. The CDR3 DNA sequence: TGTGCCGGATCCGGACAGGGAAATTCACCCCTCCACTTT. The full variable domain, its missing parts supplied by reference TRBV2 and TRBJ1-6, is EPEVTQTPSHQVTQMGQEVILRCVPISNHLYFYWYRQILGQKVEFLVSFYNNEISEKSEIFDDQFSVERPDGSNFTLKIRSTKLEDSAMYFCAGSGQGNSPLHFGNGTRLTVT.

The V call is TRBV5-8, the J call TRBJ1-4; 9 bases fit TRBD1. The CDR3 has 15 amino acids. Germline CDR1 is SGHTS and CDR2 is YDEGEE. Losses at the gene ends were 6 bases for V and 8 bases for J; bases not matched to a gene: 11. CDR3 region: CASTTTGGAEEKLFF. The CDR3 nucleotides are TGTGCCAGCACCACCACAGGGGGCGCAGAGGAAAAACTGTTTTTT.

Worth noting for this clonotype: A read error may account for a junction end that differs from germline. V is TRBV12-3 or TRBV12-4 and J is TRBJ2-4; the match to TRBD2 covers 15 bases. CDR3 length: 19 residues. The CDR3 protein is CANSFRTSGRAEGKNIQYF. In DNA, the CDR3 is TGTGCCAACAGTTTCCGGACTAGCGGGAGGGCCGAGGGCAAAAACATTCAGTACTTC.

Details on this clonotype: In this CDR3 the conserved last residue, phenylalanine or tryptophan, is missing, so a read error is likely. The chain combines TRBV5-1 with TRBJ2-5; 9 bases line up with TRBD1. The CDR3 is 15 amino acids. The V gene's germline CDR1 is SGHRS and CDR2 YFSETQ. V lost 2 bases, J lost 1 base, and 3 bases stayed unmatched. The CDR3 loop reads CASSLGQGSQETQYC. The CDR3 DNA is TGCGCCAGCAGCTTAGGACAGGGGAGCCAAGAGACCCAGTACTGC.

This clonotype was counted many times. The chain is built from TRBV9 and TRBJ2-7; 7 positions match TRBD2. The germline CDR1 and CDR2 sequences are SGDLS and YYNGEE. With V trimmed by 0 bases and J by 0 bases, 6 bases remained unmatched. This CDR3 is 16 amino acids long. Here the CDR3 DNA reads TGTGCCAGCAGCGTAGGAGAGCGGGATCGCTCCTACGAGCAGTACTTC. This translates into CASSVGERDRSYEQYF. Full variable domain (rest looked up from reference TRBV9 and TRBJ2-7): DSGVTQTPKHLITATGQRVTLRCSPRSGDLSVYWYQQSLDQGLQFLIQYYNGEERAKGNILERFSAQQFPDLHSELNLSSLELGDSALYFCASSVGERDRSYEQYFGPGTRLTVT.